This T cell receptor (beta chain) was sequenced for a study of identical twins. TCRdb reprocessed the 5' RACE reads with MiXCR, giving one entry per CDR3 protein. The top ten hold roughly 2% of the sample, which has roughly 690,000 distinct CDR3 sequences, around 6% seen once. This clonotype was observed a few times. Trimming left V 0 bases short and J 5 bases short, with 10 bases between. The CDR3 consists of 15 residues. CDR1 and CDR2 from the germline V gene are LNHNV and YYDKDF (reference sequence). The sequencing sample was made of naive T cells sorted from blood. The sequence came from a man younger than 30 in good health. J is TRBJ2-2 and V is TRBV15, with no clear D. For the CDR3, the DNA is TGTGCCACCAGCAGAGACCAAACGACGACCGGGGAGCTGTTTTTT. It yields the protein CATSRDQTTTGELFF.